These T cell receptor beta chains were read from a single sample in a study of cytomegalovirus exposure and HLA in healthy donors. Clones were sequenced by immunoSEQ multiplex PCR, and TCRdb holds only the in-frame ones, with some missing. The sample carries about 150,000 clones, roughly 83% recorded once. Sequencing input: PBMCs. Every receptor here comes from a human donor in good health. Both conserved end residues are part of each CDR3. Fields, in order: V gene, clone size, D gene, J gene, CDR3 protein, CDR3 DNA. The D gene is left open where the match is weak. Only some rows state a clone size, as once, few, many or a class for expanded clones.

>TRBV9|few|NA|TRBJ1-1
CASSVGGGPNTEAFF
TGTGCCAGCAGCGTAGGCGGGGGCCCGAACACTGAAGCTTTCTTT
>TRBV5-1|NA|NA|TRBJ2-5
CASSYNEETQYF
TGCGCCAGCAGCTACAACGAAGAGACCCAGTACTTC
>TRBV19|NA|TRBD1|TRBJ1-3
CASGGQGVIRNTIYF
TGTGCCAGTGGGGGACAGGGGGTGATTCGAAACACCATATATTTT
>TRBV5-6|NA|NA|TRBJ2-7
CATHSPGDYEQYF
TGTGCGACTCACTCCCCCGGGGACTACGAGCAGTACTTC
>TRBV4-3|few|NA|TRBJ1-6
CASSQQTDYNSPLHF
TGCGCCAGCAGCCAGCAGACAGATTATAATTCACCCCTCCACTTT
>TRBV13|NA|TRBD2|TRBJ2-7
CASSPIGGAKGEQYF
TGTGCCAGCAGCCCGATCGGGGGGGCAAAAGGCGAGCAGTACTTC
>TRBV5-4|NA|NA|TRBJ2-7
CASSLFDEQYF
TGTGCCAGCAGCTTGTTCGACGAGCAGTACTTC
>TRBV29-1|NA|TRBD2|TRBJ2-5
CSVQGLAGLQETQYF
TGCAGCGTCCAGGGACTAGCGGGCCTCCAAGAGACCCAGTACTTC
>TRBV6-6|few|NA|TRBJ2-3
CASSQSVSPPDTQYF
TGTGCCAGCAGCCAGAGCGTTTCCCCCCCAGATACGCAGTATTTT
>TRBV28|NA|NA|TRBJ2-3
CASKRTDKTDTQYF
TGTGCCAGTAAGCGAACTGATAAGACAGATACGCAGTATTTT
>TRBV5-3|NA|NA|TRBJ1-5
CARSMDGDQPQHF
TGTGCCAGAAGCATGGACGGAGATCAGCCCCAGCATTTT
>TRBV7-9|NA|TRBD1|TRBJ2-3
CASSYMQPGQGADTQYF
TGTGCCAGCAGCTATATGCAGCCGGGACAGGGAGCAGATACGCAGTATTTT
>TRBV10-3|NA|NA|TRBJ2-3
CAISEGQDTQYF
TGTGCCATCAGCGAGGGACAAGATACGCAGTATTTT
>TRBV9|once|NA|TRBJ2-1
CASSGGGKMNEQFF
TGTGCCAGCAGCGGAGGCGGGAAAATGAATGAGCAGTTCTTC
>TRBV7-9|NA|TRBD1|TRBJ2-7
CASSRDRDAYEQYF
TGTGCCAGCAGCCGGGACAGGGACGCCTACGAGCAGTACTTC
>TRBV5-4|NA|TRBD1|TRBJ2-5
CASSPRDRKETQYF
TGTGCCAGCAGCCCCCGGGACAGAAAAGAGACCCAGTACTTC
>TRBV4-1|NA|NA|TRBJ2-3
CASSPPYRTDTQYF
TGCGCCAGCAGCCCCCCTTATCGCACAGATACGCAGTATTTT
>TRBV4-1|NA|NA|TRBJ1-1
CASSQAREVNTEAFF
TGCGCCAGCAGCCAAGCGCGGGAAGTCAACACTGAAGCTTTCTTT
>TRBV18|NA|TRBD1|TRBJ1-6
CASSGDRGSPLHF
TGTGCCAGCTCAGGTGACAGGGGATCACCCCTCCACTTT
>TRBV5-6|NA|TRBD1|TRBJ2-7
CASSHDRDARGYEQYF
TGTGCCAGCAGCCATGACAGGGACGCACGGGGCTACGAGCAGTACTTC
>TRBV9|NA|NA|TRBJ2-7
CASSVDEGHTNEQYF
TGTGCCAGCAGCGTAGATGAGGGACACACAAACGAGCAGTACTTC
>TRBV12-5|NA|NA|TRBJ1-6
CASGLGGAQGIGAYNSPLHF
TGTGCTAGTGGTTTAGGGGGTGCTCAGGGAATCGGGGCTTATAATTCACCCCTCCACTTT
>TRBV14|few|NA|TRBJ1-1
CASSLQLSHTEAFF
TGTGCCAGCAGCCTCCAACTCTCACACACTGAAGCTTTCTTT
>TRBV2|few|TRBD1|TRBJ1-2
CASRPGQEAGTF
TGTGCCAGCAGGCCGGGACAGGAGGCAGGCACCTTC
>TRBV27|few|NA|TRBJ2-7
CASSLPYGEQYF
TGTGCCAGCAGCTTGCCGTACGGCGAGCAGTACTTC
>TRBV13|NA|TRBD1|TRBJ1-2
CASSFRDSFLSNYGYTF
TGTGCCAGCAGCTTCCGGGACAGTTTTCTTTCTAACTATGGCTACACCTTC
>TRBV6-5|once|NA|TRBJ2-7
CASSYTESSYEQYF
TGTGCCAGCAGTTACACAGAGAGCTCCTACGAGCAGTACTTC
>TRBV5-5|NA|TRBD2|TRBJ2-7
CASSIRTSLVDEQYF
TGTGCCAGCAGCATTAGGACTAGCCTTGTTGACGAGCAGTACTTC